The next 18 T cell receptor beta chains were all read from a single sample in a study of human T cells and chemical hapten exposure. One entry per CDR3 protein, called by TCRdb with MiXCR from the RACE reads. Of tens of thousands of distinct CDR3 sequences in the sample, about 11% were seen once. The time point was: pre-sensitization, week 0. Indicated treatment: therapeutic diphenylcyclopropenone sensitization with weekly scalp DPC. The input for sequencing was whole blood, taken in connection with sensitization to the hapten diphenylcyclopropenone (DPC). All receptors derive from a woman aged 40 to 55 with alopecia areata. Some clones in this sample may be carry-over from other donors' samples.

This clonotype was seen a handful of times. V usage is TRBV20-1 and J usage is TRBJ2-1; D not certain. The V and J ends lost 0 bases and 6 bases respectively, with 12 bases between them. Germline V gene data show CDR1 as DFQATT and CDR2 as SNEGSKA (reference sequence). The CDR3 sequence is 14 residues long. CDR3 nucleotide sequence: TGCAGTGCTAGAGAATCCAGATTTCTCAATGAGCAGTTCTTC. Its protein is CSARESRFLNEQFF.

This clonotype was observed at least ten times. The chain employs TRBV29-1 and TRBJ2-1; D gene unclear. Trimming took 5 bases from V and 8 from J, leaving 13 bases between them. In germline, CDR1 is SQVTM, CDR2 ANQGSEA. This CDR3 contains 12 residues. The CDR3 here is CSVKTGNYEQFF. The DNA for the CDR3 is TGCAGCGTTAAAACGGGCAACTATGAGCAGTTCTTC.

This clonotype was recorded many times. The gene calls are TRBV19 and TRBJ1-2, with no clear D. Trimming shortened V by 5 bases and J by 3 bases, and 10 bases separated the two germline ends. The CDR3 is made up of 13 amino acids. CDR1 and CDR2 from the germline V gene are LNHDA and SQIVND (reference sequence). The CDR3 bases are TGTGCCAGTAGTTTTGAGGGCGACTATGGCTACACCTTC. The encoded protein is CASSFEGDYGYTF.

This clonotype was recorded many times. The V call is TRBV5-8, the J call TRBJ1-5; 9 bases line up with TRBD1. With V trimmed by 2 bases and J by 5 bases, 20 bases remained unmatched. CDR1 SGHTS and CDR2 YDEGEE come from the germline V gene. This CDR3 is 20 amino acids long. The DNA of the CDR3 is TGTGCCAGCAGCTTACGGTTTACAGGGGGCTTCGAATCATTCGATCAGCCCCAGCATTTT. Its protein product is CASSLRFTGGFESFDQPQHF.

This clonotype was observed a handful of times. Mismatch with germline at one junction end may stem from a read error. The V and J genes are TRBV4-3 and TRBJ1-6; 8 bases fit TRBD1. Germline CDR1 and CDR2: LGHNA and YSLEER. The CDR3 spans 17 residues. CDR3 sequence: CANSQAQGQGNNSPLHF. Written as DNA, the CDR3 is TGCGCCAACAGCCAAGCCCAAGGACAGGGCAATAATTCACCCCTCCACTTT.

This clonotype came up many times. The chain has TRBV4-1 and TRBJ2-5; 9 bases align to TRBD2. Losses at the gene ends were 0 bases for V and 3 bases for J; bases not matched to a gene: 11. Looked up from germline, CDR1 is MGHRA and CDR2 is YSYEKL. The CDR3 covers 18 residues. The chain's CDR3 is CASSQDPQRGDSEETQYF. The CDR3 DNA is TGCGCCAGCAGCCAAGATCCTCAGCGGGGGGACTCGGAAGAGACCCAGTACTTC.

This clonotype was picked up many times. CDR3 residues: CAKGRGGALTGELFF. Here the CDR3 DNA reads TGTGCCAAAGGCAGGGGCGGGGCGCTTACCGGGGAGCTGTTTTTT. The chain couples TRBV30 to TRBJ2-2, with D perhaps being TRBD1 or TRBD2 (6 bases each). This CDR3 region has 15 residues. V lost 8 bases, J lost 5 bases, and 21 bases lay in between. The germline V gene has CDR1 GTSNPN and CDR2 SVGIG (reference sequence). Variable domain in full (rest from reference TRBV30 and TRBJ2-2): SQTIHQWPATLVQPVGSPLSLECTVEGTSNPNLYWYRQAAGRGLQLLFYSVGIGQISSEVPQNLSASRPQDRQFILSSKKLLLSDSGFYLCAKGRGGALTGELFFGEGSRLTVL.

This clonotype came up a few times. The chain employs TRBV6-4 and TRBJ2-3; D ambiguous. CDR3 length equals 18 residues. Trimming stripped 3 bases from V and 2 bases from J, with 21 bases between. Per the germline V gene, CDR1 is MRHNA and CDR2 is SNTAGT. The chain's CDR3 is CASSENPTARTSTDTQYF. The DNA of the CDR3 is TGTGCCAGCAGTGAGAACCCTACGGCTAGAACCTCCACAGATACGCAGTATTTT.

This rearrangement joins TRBV29-1 to TRBJ2-7; 12 bases line up with TRBD2. Germline CDR1 SQVTM, CDR2 ANQGSEA. Losses at the gene ends were 4 bases for V and 6 bases for J; bases not matched to a gene: 4. This CDR3 contains 13 residues. CDR3 residues: CSVVLAGGSEQYF. Here the CDR3 DNA reads TGCAGCGTTGTACTAGCGGGGGGTAGCGAGCAGTACTTC.

This sequence joins TRBV7-2 and TRBJ1-2; D not certain. This CDR3 is 14 amino acids long. Looked up from germline, CDR1 is SGHTA and CDR2 is FQGNSA. V lost 0 bases, J lost 4 bases, and 9 bases lay in between. The chain's CDR3 is CASSLAPGRYGYTF. In DNA, the CDR3 is TGTGCCAGCAGCTTAGCGCCAGGACGCTATGGCTACACCTTC. Full variable domain (rest looked up from reference TRBV7-2 and TRBJ1-2): GAGVSQSPSNKVTEKGKDVELRCDPISGHTALYWYRQSLGQGLEFLIYFQGNSAPDKSGLPSDRFSAERTGGSVSTLTIQRTQQEDSAVYLCASSLAPGRYGYTFGSGTRLTVV.

This clonotype was counted only a few times. The CDR3 nucleotides read TGCAGTGCTAAAGAACAGGGAAGGAACACTGAAGCTTTCTTT. This translates into CSAKEQGRNTEAFF. This chain joins TRBV20-1 and TRBJ1-1, with a tentative D call TRBD1 (6 bases). This CDR3 comprises 14 residues. The V gene lost 4 bases and the J gene lost 1 base, with 13 bases spanning the gap. CDR1 is DFQATT, CDR2 SNEGSKA, per germline (reference sequence).

In its sample, this clonotype was seen a few times. The chain carries TRBV27 and TRBJ2-1; the D gene is possibly TRBD2 (6 bases). Germline CDR1 and CDR2: MNHEY and SMNVEV (reference sequence). V was clipped by 2 bases and J by 6 bases, with 14 bases between them. The CDR3 is 15 amino acids. DNA for the CDR3: TGTGCCAGCAGTTTAGTCGGGACTGGTCTCAATGAGCAGTTCTTC. This gives the protein CASSLVGTGLNEQFF.

There are a few counts of this clonotype. The chain recombines TRBV7-3 with TRBJ2-1; D is unresolved. The CDR3 sequence is 12 residues long. V lost 5 bases and J lost 7, with 9 bases in between. Germline V gives CDR1 SGHTA, CDR2 FQGTGA. The CDR3: CASSPAGNEQFF. CDR3 sequence (DNA): TGTGCCAGCAGCCCAGCCGGGAATGAGCAGTTCTTC.

This clonotype has at least ten counts. The chain recombines TRBV6-5 with TRBJ1-1, with no clear D. This CDR3 region has 11 residues. V shed 9 bases and J shed 4 bases, with 9 bases lying between them. In germline, CDR1 is MNHEY, CDR2 SVGAGI. The CDR3 here is CASIAATEAFF. CDR3 coding DNA: TGTGCCAGTATAGCGGCCACTGAAGCTTTCTTT.

This clonotype was observed a few times. The chain carries TRBV7-9 and TRBJ2-7, with 8 bases matching TRBD1. From germline, CDR1 is SEHNR and CDR2 FQNEAQ (reference sequence). With 0 bases clipped from V and 1 base from J, the junction kept 5 bases outside the gene matches. The length of the CDR3 is 16 residues. CDR3 nucleotides: TGTGCCAGCAGCTTAGCGGACAGGGTTGCGTCCTACGAGCAGTACTTC. This encodes CASSLADRVASYEQYF.

The CDR3 here is CSANEQFF. The CDR3 nucleotides read TGCAGCGCCAATGAGCAGTTCTTC. V gene TRBV29-1 combines with J gene TRBJ2-1; D not resolved. Germline V lookup: CDR1 SQVTM, CDR2 ANQGSEA. CDR3 length equals 8 residues. Trimming took 7 bases from V and 6 from J, leaving 1 base between them.

This clonotype was recorded at least ten times. The CDR3 region has the DNA TGTGCCAGCAGTTACTCGGGACAGGGGAAGAATCAGCCCCAGCATTTT. Translating gives CASSYSGQGKNQPQHF. The rearrangement links TRBV6-6 to TRBJ1-5; 10 bases are shared with TRBD1. J lost 4 bases, V lost 0 bases, and 3 bases had no gene match. This CDR3 contains 16 residues. CDR1 and CDR2 from the germline V gene are MNHNY and SVGAGI (reference sequence).

This clonotype has only a few counts. This chain connects TRBV7-9 to TRBJ1-1; a possible D gene is TRBD1 (6 bases). CDR1 and CDR2 from the germline V gene are SEHNR and FQNEAQ (reference sequence). CDR3 length: 14 amino acids. V lost 5 bases, J lost 7 bases, and 17 bases lay in between. CDR3 sequence reads: CASSPQGGRSEAFF. The CDR3 DNA reads as TGTGCCAGCAGCCCTCAAGGGGGACGGAGTGAAGCTTTCTTT.